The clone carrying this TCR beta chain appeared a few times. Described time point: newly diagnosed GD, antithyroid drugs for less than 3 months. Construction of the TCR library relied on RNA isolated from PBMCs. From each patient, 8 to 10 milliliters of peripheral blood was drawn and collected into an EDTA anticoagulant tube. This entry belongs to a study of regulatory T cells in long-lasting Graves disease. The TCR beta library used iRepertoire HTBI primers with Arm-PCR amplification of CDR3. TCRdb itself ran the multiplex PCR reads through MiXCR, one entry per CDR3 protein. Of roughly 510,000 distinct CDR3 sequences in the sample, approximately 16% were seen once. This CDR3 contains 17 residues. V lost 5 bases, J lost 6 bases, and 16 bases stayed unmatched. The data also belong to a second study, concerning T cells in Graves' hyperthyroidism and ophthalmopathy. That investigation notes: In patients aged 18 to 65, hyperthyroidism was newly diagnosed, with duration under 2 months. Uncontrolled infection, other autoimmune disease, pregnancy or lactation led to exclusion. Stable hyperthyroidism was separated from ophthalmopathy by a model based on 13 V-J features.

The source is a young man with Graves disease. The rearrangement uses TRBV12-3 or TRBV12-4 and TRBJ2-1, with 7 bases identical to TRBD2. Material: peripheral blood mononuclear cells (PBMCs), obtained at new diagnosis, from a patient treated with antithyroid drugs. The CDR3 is CASSPLEGRAGGNEQFF. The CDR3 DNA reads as TGTGCCAGCAGTCCACTTGAGGGGAGGGCCGGGGGCAATGAGCAGTTCTTC.